This entry describes one T cell receptor (beta chain). This sample also contains other DNA sequences that code for the same CDR3. CDR3 length: 12 amino acids. V shed 3 bases and J shed 10 bases, with 7 bases lying between them. The germline V gene encodes CDR1 LNHDA and CDR2 SQIVND (reference sequence). The data are from a study of siplizumab effects on memory and regulatory T cells. Produced via immunoSEQ multiplex PCR; TCRdb's table is partial and in-frame only. This table has roughly 82,000 clones, approximately 86% appearing once. Sequencing was carried out using Tregs sorted from blood. This clonotype originated in a human donor in good health. The chain has TRBV19 and TRBJ1-6; D is unresolved. The DNA of the CDR3 is TGTGCCAGTAGTATCCCAAACTCACCCCTCCACTTT. Amino acid sequence: CASSIPNSPLHF.